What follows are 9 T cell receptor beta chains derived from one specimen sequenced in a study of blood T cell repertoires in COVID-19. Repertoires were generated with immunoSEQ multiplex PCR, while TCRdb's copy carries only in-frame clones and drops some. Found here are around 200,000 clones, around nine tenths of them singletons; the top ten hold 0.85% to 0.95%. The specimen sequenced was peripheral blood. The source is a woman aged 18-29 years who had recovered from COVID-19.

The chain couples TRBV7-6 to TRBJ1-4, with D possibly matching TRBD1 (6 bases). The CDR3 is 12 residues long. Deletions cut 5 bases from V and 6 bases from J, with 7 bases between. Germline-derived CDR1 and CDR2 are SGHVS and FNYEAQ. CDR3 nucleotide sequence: TGTGCCAGCAGCCGGACAGATGAAAAACTGTTTTTT. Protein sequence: CASSRTDEKLFF.

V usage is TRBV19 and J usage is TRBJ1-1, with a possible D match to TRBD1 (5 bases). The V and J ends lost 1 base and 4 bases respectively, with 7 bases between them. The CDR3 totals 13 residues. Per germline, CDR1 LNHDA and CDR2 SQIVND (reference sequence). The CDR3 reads CASSIAGGTEAFF. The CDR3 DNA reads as TGTGCCAGTAGTATAGCCGGGGGCACTGAAGCTTTCTTT.

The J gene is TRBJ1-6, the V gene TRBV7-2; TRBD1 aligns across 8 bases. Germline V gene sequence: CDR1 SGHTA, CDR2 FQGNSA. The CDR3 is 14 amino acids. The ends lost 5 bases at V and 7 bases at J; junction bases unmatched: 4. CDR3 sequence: CASSSRTGNSPLHF. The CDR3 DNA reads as TGTGCCAGCAGCAGCCGGACAGGGAATTCACCCCTCCACTTT.

Here the CDR3 DNA reads TGTGCCAGTAGTGGACAGGGCACTTTCTATGGCTACACCTTC. Its translation: CASSGQGTFYGYTF. The gene calls are TRBV19 and TRBJ1-2; 8 bases agree with TRBD1. CDR3 length: 14 residues. Germline values: CDR1 LNHDA, CDR2 SQIVND (reference sequence). V shed 5 bases and J 4 bases; nucleotides not matched to a gene: 6. The full variable domain, its missing parts supplied by reference TRBV19 and TRBJ1-2, is DGGITQSPKYLFRKEGQNVTLSCEQNLNHDAMYWYRQDPGQGLRLIYYSQIVNDFQKGDIAEGYSVSREKKESFPLTVTSAQKNPTAFYLCASSGQGTFYGYTFGSGTRLTVV.

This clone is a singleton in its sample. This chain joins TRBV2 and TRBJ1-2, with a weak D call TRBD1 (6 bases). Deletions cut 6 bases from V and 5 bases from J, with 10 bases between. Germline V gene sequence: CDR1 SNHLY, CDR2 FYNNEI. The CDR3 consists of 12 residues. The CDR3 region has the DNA TGTGCCAGCAGGGGGGCGGGTTATGGCTACACCTTC. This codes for CASRGAGYGYTF.

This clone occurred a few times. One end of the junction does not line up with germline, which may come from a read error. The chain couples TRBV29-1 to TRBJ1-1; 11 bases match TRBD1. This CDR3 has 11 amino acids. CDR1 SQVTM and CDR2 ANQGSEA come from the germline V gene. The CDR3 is CSVEGQGAAFF. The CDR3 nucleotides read TGCAGCGTGGAAGGACAGGGGGCGGCTTTCTTT.

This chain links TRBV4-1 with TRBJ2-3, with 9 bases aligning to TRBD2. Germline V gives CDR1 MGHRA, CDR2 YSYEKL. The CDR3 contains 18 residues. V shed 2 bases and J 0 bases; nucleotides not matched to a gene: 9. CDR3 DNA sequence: TGCGCCAGCAGCCAACAACCATTAGCGGGGGAGAGCACAGATACGCAGTATTTT. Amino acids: CASSQQPLAGESTDTQYF.

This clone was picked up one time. CDR3 coding DNA: TGTGCCAGCAGCTTGGTCGTTTCTCAACCAGGACTCACTGAAGCTTTCTTT. Translating it yields CASSLVVSQPGLTEAFF. The chain employs TRBV5-4 and TRBJ1-1, with D unclear. This CDR3 region has 17 residues. CDR1 and CDR2 from the germline V gene are SGHNT and YYREEE (reference sequence). The V gene lost 0 bases and the J gene lost 4 bases, with 19 bases spanning the gap.

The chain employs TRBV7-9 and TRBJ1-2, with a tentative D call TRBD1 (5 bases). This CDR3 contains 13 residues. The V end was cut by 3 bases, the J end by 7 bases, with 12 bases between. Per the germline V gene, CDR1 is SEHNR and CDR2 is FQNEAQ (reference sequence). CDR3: CASSFPGMGGYTF. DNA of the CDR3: TGTGCCAGCAGCTTCCCAGGGATGGGTGGCTACACCTTC.